Below are 20 T cell receptor beta chains sequenced from a single sample in a study of tumor and adjacent non-tumor tissue in lung cancer. A modified ARM-PCR protocol with three rounds of nested PCR amplified TCRbeta. A single record per CDR3 protein comes from TCRdb applying MiXCR to the multiplex PCR reads. The sample lists approximately 120,000 distinct CDR3 sequences; 60% to 65% were seen once. No cell sorting was done before RNA was extracted from the tissue. More than 3 cm separated this lung sample from the edge of the tumor. Sequencing used distant non-tumor lung tissue. These receptors all come from a man aged 55-75 years with non-small cell lung cancer.

The chain joins TRBV6-5 to TRBJ1-1; D unresolved. This CDR3 is built from 15 residues. Trimming removed 2 bases from V and 0 bases from J, with 10 bases in between. Germline V gene lookup returns CDR1 MNHEY and CDR2 SVGAGI. The CDR3 spells CASSYKHGMNTEAFF. The DNA for the CDR3 is TGTGCCAGCAGTTACAAGCACGGGATGAACACTGAAGCTTTCTTT.

To note about this clonotype: In this CDR3 the conserved last residue, phenylalanine or tryptophan, is missing, so a read error is likely. The rearrangement joins TRBV11-2 to TRBJ2-4, with 7 positions matching TRBD1. The CDR3 is 14 residues long. Germline values: CDR1 SGHAT, CDR2 FQNNGV. The CDR3 reads CARSLVGTENIQYL. DNA of the CDR3: TGTGCCAGAAGCTTAGTGGGGACAGAAAACATTCAGTACCTC.

In the case of this clonotype: The missing conserved phenylalanine or tryptophan at the end of this CDR3 makes a read error likely. The chain combines TRBV6-5 with TRBJ2-3, with TRBD2 matching over 11 bases. The CDR3 loop spans 15 amino acids. V was pared by 9 bases and J by 4 bases, with 9 bases of the junction left unmatched. Per germline, CDR1 MNHEY and CDR2 SVGAGI. CDR3 sequence: CARSHSGGAADTQYY. The CDR3 DNA follows: TGTGCCAGGAGCCATAGCGGGGGGGCCGCAGATACGCAGTATTAT.

For this clonotype: A much larger clone lies a single base off, so this may be a read error. J is TRBJ1-2 and V is TRBV5-1, with 7 bases fitting TRBD1. CDR1 is SGHRS, CDR2 YFSETQ, per germline. This CDR3 is built from 14 residues. J lost 2 bases, V lost 7 bases, and 8 bases had no gene match. The CDR3, as DNA: TGCGCCAGCCAGCTAAACAGGGGCAACTATGGCTACACCTTC. Amino acid sequence: CASQLNRGNYGYTF.

Concerning this clonotype itself: An end of the junction does not agree with germline; a read error may underlie this. The chain carries TRBV11-3 and TRBJ2-2; no reliable D call. The V gene's germline CDR1 is SGHNT and CDR2 YENEEA. The CDR3 totals 17 residues. CDR3 DNA: TGTGCCTGCAGCTTAGACCGCGTGACGGCGAACACCGGGGAGCTGTTTTTT. This codes for CACSLDRVTANTGELFF.

This rearrangement joins TRBV11-3 to TRBJ2-1; TRBD2 matches at 12 bases. Germline values: CDR1 SGHNT, CDR2 YENEEA. This CDR3 spans 16 amino acids. The CDR3 region is CVSSPRLAGDNNEQFF. The CDR3 nucleotides read TGTGTAAGCAGCCCCAGACTAGCGGGAGATAACAATGAGCAGTTCTTC.

In its sample, this clonotype was seen once. Since a much larger clone is just one base distant, this may be a read error. The V and J genes are TRBV25-1 and TRBJ2-1, with D hard to call. Germline CDR1 reads MGHDK; CDR2 reads SYGVNS. Trimming took 3 bases from V and 9 from J, leaving 12 bases between them. This CDR3 region has 13 residues. The CDR3 loop is CASSEGYGSEQFF. CDR3 nucleotides: TGTGCCAGCAGTGAGGGGTACGGCAGTGAGCAGTTCTTC. The whole variable domain, filled in from reference TRBV25-1 and TRBJ2-1, reads EADIYQTPRYLVIGTGKKITLECSQTMGHDKMYWYQQDPGMELHLIHYSYGVNSTEKGDLSSESTVSRIRTEHFPLTLESARPSHTSQYLCASSEGYGSEQFFGPGTRLTVL.

This clonotype was recorded a few times. A much larger clonotype is one base distant, so this may be a read error. The chain carries TRBV6-2 or TRBV6-3 and TRBJ2-5, with 10 bases aligning to TRBD1. Per germline, CDR1 MNHEY and CDR2 SVGEGT. V was pared by 6 bases and J by 0 bases, with 10 bases of the junction left unmatched. The CDR3 runs 17 residues. The CDR3 here is CASRTSLGQGNQETQYF. CDR3 DNA sequence: TGTGCCAGCAGAACATCGCTGGGACAGGGGAACCAAGAGACCCAGTACTTC.

As for this clonotype: An end of the junction differs from the germline gene, which may be a read error. The CDR3 sequence: CASSFGGSSGGNVLPF. The CDR3 DNA reads TGTGCCAGCAGCTTCGGGGGAAGCTCTGGGGGTAACGTCCTGCCTTTC. The rearrangement joins TRBV11-1 to TRBJ2-6; D is perhaps TRBD2 (6 bases). This CDR3 comprises 16 residues. Germline-derived CDR1 and CDR2 are SGHAT and FQDESV (reference sequence).

A word on this clonotype: Because it lacks the conserved phenylalanine or tryptophan at the end, this CDR3 is likely a read error. V is TRBV6-5 and J is TRBJ2-2; D is possibly TRBD2 (5 bases). Trimming stripped 11 bases from V and 5 bases from J, with 24 bases between. The CDR3 sequence is 16 residues long. Germline CDR1 and CDR2: MNHEY and SVGAGI. This CDR3 reads CAGNYSFGELTGELFL. The DNA for the CDR3 is TGTGCCGGCAATTACTCTTTCGGGGAGCTTACCGGGGAGCTGTTTTTA.

This clonotype showed up just once. This sequence may be a read error, since a much larger clone differs from it by one base. This likely comes from a read error, as the CDR3 has no conserved phenylalanine or tryptophan at its end. The chain joins TRBV6-5 to TRBJ2-3, with 9 bases that match TRBD1. The CDR3 is made up of 17 amino acids. V lost 4 bases and J lost 3; bases outside the gene matches: 11. From germline, CDR1 is MNHEY and CDR2 SVGAGI. CDR3 protein: CASSSFTGQGGTDTQYS. CDR3 coding DNA: TGTGCCAGCAGTTCCTTCACGGGACAGGGAGGAACAGATACGCAGTATTCT.

A note on this clonotype: The junction shows a germline mismatch at one end, possibly a read error. The chain recombines TRBV2 with TRBJ2-1; 7 bases are a match to TRBD2. The CDR3 runs to 14 residues. The V gene's germline CDR1 is SNHLY and CDR2 FYNNEI. The CDR3 region has the DNA TGTGCCAGCAGGGGGGGGGACTCCTTCAATGAGCAGTTCTTC. Translating it yields CASRGGDSFNEQFF.

As concerns this clonotype: The germline gene is not matched at one end of the junction; a read error may be the cause. V usage is TRBV10-1 and J usage is TRBJ2-3; no clear D gene. The CDR3 has 15 amino acids. CDR1 is WNHNN, CDR2 SYGVQD, per germline (reference sequence). In DNA form, the CDR3 reads TGCGCCAGCAGTGAGAACACAAGGGCCACAGATACGCAGTATTTC. Protein product: CASSENTRATDTQYF.

Note on this clonotype: A read error may account for a junction end that differs from germline. The J gene is TRBJ2-1, the V gene TRBV6-2 or TRBV6-3, with 10 bases matching TRBD2. The germline CDR1 and CDR2 sequences are MNHEY and SVGEGT. The CDR3 runs 15 residues. CDR3 residues: CVSSDGTSVNHEQFF. The DNA for the CDR3 is TGTGTCAGCAGCGACGGGACTAGCGTGAATCACGAGCAGTTCTTC.

A remark on this clonotype: This may arise from a read error, as a much more abundant clone is one base away. The chain couples TRBV5-8 to TRBJ1-2; a possible D gene is TRBD1 (5 bases). V lost 0 bases, J lost 3 bases, and 9 bases lay in between. The V gene's germline CDR1 is SGHTS and CDR2 YDEGEE. This CDR3 has 14 residues. The CDR3 DNA reads TGTGCCAGCAGCTTGGAGGCAGGGCACTATGGCTACACCTTC. This sequence encodes CASSLEAGHYGYTF.

Points on this clonotype: The junction shows a germline mismatch at one end, possibly a read error. The chain is built from TRBV29-1 and TRBJ1-2; D remains unclear. Germline CDR1 SQVTM, CDR2 ANQGSEA. The CDR3 extends over 11 amino acids. The CDR3 sequence: CSVAANNGYIF. CDR3 nucleotides: TGCAGTGTTGCAGCTAACAATGGCTACATCTTC.

To note about this clonotype: A junction end diverges from the germline sequence, so it may reflect a read error. This chain joins TRBV12-3 or TRBV12-4 and TRBJ1-2; 8 bases match TRBD1. CDR3 length: 15 amino acids. CDR3 protein: CASRGTGMTSYGYTF. The CDR3 DNA reads as TGTGCTAGCAGGGGGACAGGAATGACAAGCTATGGCTACACCTTC.

Comments on this clonotype: At one boundary the junction diverges from the germline segment, which might be a read error. This chain joins TRBV10-1 and TRBJ1-1; no firm D call. The germline gives CDR1 WNHNN, CDR2 SYGVQD (reference sequence). The CDR3 totals 15 residues. Here the CDR3 reads CTSSESRFPNTEAFF. The CDR3 region has the DNA TGCACCAGCAGTGAGTCGCGTTTCCCGAACACTGAAGCTTTCTTT.

Ten or more counts support this clonotype. The chain employs TRBV6-5 and TRBJ1-6, with TRBD1 as a possible D gene (6 bases). V shed 6 bases and J shed 7 bases, with 16 bases lying between them. Germline V gene lookup returns CDR1 MNHEY and CDR2 SVGAGI. The length of the CDR3 is 15 residues. The CDR3 loop is CASSKTGHPNSPLHF. CDR3 nucleotides: TGTGCCAGCAGCAAAACGGGACACCCAAATTCACCCCTCCACTTT.

The V gene is TRBV28, the J gene TRBJ1-1; 7 bases agree with TRBD1. The junction had 9 bases not matched to a gene; V was cut back by 7 bases and J by 7 bases. This CDR3 has 13 amino acids. Germline V gene sequence: CDR1 MDHEN, CDR2 SYDVKM. CDR3 nucleotides: TGTGCCAGCATCTTAAACAGGGGAATTGAAGCTTTCTTT. Protein product: CASILNRGIEAFF.